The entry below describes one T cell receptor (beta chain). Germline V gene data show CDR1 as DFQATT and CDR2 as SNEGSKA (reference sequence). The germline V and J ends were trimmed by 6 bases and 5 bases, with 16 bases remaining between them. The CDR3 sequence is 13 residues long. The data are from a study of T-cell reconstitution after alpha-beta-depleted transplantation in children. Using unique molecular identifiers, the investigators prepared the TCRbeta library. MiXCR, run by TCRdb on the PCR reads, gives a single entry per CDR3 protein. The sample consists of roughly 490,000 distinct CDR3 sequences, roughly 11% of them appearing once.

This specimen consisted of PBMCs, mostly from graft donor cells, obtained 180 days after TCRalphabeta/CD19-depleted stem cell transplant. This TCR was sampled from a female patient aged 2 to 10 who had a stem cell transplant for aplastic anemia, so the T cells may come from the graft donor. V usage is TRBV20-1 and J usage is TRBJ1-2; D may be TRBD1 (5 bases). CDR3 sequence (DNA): TGCAGTGCAACCGGGACCGGTTATTATGGCTACACCTTC. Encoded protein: CSATGTGYYGYTF.